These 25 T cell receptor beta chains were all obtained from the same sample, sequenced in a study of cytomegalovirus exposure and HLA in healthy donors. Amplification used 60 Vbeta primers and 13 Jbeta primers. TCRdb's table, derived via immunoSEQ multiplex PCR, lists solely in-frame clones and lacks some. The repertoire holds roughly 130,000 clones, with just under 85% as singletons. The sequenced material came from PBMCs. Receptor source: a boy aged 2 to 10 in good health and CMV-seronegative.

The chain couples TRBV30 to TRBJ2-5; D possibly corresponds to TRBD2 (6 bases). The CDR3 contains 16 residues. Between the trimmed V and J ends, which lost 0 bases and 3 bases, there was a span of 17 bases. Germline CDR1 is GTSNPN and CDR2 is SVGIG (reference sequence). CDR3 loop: CAWSVNPGGAEETQYF. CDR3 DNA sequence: TGTGCCTGGAGTGTAAACCCCGGGGGAGCTGAAGAGACCCAGTACTTC.

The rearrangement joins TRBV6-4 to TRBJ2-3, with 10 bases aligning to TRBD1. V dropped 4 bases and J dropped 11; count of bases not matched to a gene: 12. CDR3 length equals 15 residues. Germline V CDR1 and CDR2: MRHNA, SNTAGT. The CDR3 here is CASSVVATGGEGQYF. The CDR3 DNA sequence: TGTGCCAGCAGTGTCGTTGCGACAGGGGGCGAGGGGCAGTATTTT.

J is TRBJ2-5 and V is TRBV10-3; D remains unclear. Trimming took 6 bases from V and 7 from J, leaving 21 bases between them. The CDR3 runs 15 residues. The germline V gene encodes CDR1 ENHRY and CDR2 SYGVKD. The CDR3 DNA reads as TGTGCCATCAGCGCTGCCGGCGTTGAGTCGGGGACCCAGTACTTC. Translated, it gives CAISAAGVESGTQYF.

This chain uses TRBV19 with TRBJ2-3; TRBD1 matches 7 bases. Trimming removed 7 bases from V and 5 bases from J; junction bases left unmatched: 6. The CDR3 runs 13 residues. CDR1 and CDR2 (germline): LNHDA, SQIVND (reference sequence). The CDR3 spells CASNEGAGDTQYF. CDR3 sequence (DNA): TGTGCCAGTAATGAGGGGGCGGGAGATACGCAGTATTTT.

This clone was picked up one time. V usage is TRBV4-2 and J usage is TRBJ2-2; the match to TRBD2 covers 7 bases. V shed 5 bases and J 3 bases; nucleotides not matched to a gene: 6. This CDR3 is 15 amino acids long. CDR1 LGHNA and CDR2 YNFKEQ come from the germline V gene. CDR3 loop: CASSTLAEHTGELFF. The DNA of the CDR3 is TGTGCCAGCAGCACCCTAGCGGAACACACCGGGGAGCTGTTTTTT.

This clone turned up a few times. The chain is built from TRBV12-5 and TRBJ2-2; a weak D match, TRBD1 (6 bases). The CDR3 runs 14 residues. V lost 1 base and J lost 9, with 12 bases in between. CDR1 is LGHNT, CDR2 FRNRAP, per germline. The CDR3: CASGLGPQGRELFF. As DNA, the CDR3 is TGTGCTAGTGGTTTGGGACCTCAGGGGAGGGAGCTGTTTTTT. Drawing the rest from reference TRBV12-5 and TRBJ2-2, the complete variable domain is DARVTQTPRHKVTEMGQEVTMRCQPILGHNTVFWYRQTMMQGLELLAYFRNRAPLDDSGMPKDRFSAEMPDATLATLKIQPSEPRDSAVYFCASGLGPQGRELFFGEGSRLTVL.

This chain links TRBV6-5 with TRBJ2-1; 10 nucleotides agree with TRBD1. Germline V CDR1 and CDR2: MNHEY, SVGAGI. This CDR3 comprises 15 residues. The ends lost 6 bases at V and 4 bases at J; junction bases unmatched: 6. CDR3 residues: CASSPTGGSYNEQFF. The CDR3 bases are TGTGCCAGCAGCCCGACAGGGGGCTCTTACAATGAGCAGTTCTTC.

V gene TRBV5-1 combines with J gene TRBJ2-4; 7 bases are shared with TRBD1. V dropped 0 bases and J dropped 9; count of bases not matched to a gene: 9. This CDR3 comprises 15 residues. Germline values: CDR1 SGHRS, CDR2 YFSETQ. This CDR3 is CASSLAVGTEGIQYF. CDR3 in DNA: TGCGCCAGCAGCTTGGCCGTTGGGACAGAAGGCATTCAGTACTTC.

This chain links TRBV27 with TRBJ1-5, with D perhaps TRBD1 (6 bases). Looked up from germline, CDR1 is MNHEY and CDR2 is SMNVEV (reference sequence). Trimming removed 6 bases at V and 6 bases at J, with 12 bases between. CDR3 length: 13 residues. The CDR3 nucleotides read TGTGCCAGCAGGTCAGGGGAAAGTCAGCCCCAGCATTTT. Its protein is CASRSGESQPQHF.

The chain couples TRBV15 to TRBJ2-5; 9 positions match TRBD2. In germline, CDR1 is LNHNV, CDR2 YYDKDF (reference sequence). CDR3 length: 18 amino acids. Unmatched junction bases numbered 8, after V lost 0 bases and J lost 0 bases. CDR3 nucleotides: TGTGCCACCAGCAGAGATAGCGGGGGCTCCCCGTACCAAGAGACCCAGTACTTC. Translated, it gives CATSRDSGGSPYQETQYF. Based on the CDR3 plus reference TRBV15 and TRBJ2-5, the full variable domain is DAMVIQNPRYQVTQFGKPVTLSCSQTLNHNVMYWYQQKSSQAPKLLFHYYDKDFNNEADTPDNFQSRRPNTSFCFLDIRSPGLGDTAMYLCATSRDSGGSPYQETQYFGPGTRLLVL.

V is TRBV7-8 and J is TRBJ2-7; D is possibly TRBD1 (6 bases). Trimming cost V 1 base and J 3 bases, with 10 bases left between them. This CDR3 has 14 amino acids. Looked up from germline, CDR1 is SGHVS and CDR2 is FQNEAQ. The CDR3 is CASSLDRVYYEQYF. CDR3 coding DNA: TGTGCCAGCAGCTTAGACAGGGTTTACTACGAGCAGTACTTC.

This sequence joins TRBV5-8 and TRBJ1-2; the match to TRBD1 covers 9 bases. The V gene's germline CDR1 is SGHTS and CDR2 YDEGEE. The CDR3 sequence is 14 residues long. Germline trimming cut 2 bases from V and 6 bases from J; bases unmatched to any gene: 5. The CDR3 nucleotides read TGTGCCAGCAGCTTATATACAGGGGGCAATGGCTACACCTTC. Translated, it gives CASSLYTGGNGYTF.

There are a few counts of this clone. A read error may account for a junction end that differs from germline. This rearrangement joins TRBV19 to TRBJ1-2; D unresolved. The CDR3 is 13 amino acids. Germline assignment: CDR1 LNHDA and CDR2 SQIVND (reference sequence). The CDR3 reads CASSTLTNYGHTF. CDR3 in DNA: TGTGCCAGTAGTACCCTTACTAACTATGGCCACACCTTC.

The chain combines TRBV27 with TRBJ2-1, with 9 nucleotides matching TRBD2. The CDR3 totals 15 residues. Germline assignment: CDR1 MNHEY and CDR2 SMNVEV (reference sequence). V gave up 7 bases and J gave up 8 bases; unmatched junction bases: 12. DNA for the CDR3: TGTGCCAGCAATTGGGCTAGCGGGATAGCGGATGAGCAGTTCTTC. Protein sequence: CASNWASGIADEQFF.

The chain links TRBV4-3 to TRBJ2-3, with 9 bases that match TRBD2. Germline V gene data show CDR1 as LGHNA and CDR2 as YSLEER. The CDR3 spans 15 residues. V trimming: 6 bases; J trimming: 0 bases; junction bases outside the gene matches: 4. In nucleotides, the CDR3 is TGCGCCAGCAGGCGGGGGGGAGCTAGCACAGATACGCAGTATTTT. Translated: CASRRGGASTDTQYF.

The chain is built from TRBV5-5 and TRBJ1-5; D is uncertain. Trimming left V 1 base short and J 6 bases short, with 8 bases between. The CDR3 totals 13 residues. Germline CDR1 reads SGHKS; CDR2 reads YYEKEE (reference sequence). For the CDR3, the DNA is TGTGCCAGCAGCTTGACTCCTCCTCAGCCCCAGCATTTT. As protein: CASSLTPPQPQHF.

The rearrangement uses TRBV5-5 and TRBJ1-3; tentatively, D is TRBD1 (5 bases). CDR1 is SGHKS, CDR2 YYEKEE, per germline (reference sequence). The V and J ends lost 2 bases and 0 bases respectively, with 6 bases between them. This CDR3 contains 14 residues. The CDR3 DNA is TGTGCCAGCAGCTTAGACAGCTCTGGAAACACCATATATTTT. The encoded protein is CASSLDSSGNTIYF.

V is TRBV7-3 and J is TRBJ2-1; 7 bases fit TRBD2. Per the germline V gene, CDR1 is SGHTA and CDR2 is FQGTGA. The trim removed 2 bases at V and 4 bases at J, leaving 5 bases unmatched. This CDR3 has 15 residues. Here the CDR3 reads CASSLGLAAYNEQFF. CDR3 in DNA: TGTGCCAGCAGCTTAGGGCTAGCGGCATACAATGAGCAGTTCTTC.

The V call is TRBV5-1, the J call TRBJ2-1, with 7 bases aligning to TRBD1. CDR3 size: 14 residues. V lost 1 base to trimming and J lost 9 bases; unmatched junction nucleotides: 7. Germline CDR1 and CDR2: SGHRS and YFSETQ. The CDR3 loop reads CASSLLGQLPEQFF. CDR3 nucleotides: TGCGCCAGCAGCTTGTTGGGACAGCTACCTGAGCAGTTCTTC.

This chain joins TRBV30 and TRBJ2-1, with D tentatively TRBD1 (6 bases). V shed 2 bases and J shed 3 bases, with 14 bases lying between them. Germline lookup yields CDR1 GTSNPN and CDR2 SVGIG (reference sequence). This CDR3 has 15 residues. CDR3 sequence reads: CAWSKNRELYNEQFF. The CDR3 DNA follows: TGTGCCTGGAGTAAGAACAGGGAGCTCTACAATGAGCAGTTCTTC.

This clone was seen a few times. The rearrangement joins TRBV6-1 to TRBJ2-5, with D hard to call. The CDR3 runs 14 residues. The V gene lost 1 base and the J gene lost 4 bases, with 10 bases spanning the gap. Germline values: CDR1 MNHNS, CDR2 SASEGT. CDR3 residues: CASSEGRGGETQYF. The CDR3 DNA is TGTGCCAGCAGTGAAGGGCGAGGCGGAGAGACCCAGTACTTC.

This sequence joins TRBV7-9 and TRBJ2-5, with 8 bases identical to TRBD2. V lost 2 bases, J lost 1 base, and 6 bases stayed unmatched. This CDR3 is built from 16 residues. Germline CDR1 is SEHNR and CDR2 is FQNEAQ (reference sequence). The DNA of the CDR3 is TGTGCCAGCAGCTTAACGGTAACTAGCGGCCAAGAGACCCAGTACTTC. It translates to CASSLTVTSGQETQYF.

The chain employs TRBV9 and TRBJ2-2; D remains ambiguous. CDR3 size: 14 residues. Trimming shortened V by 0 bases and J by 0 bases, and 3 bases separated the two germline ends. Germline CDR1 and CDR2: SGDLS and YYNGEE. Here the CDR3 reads CASSVASNTGELFF. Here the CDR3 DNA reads TGTGCCAGCAGCGTAGCATCGAACACCGGGGAGCTGTTTTTT.

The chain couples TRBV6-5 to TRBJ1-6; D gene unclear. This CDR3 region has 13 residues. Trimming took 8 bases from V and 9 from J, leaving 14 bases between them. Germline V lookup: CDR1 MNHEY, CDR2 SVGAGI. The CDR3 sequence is CASLRGGGSPLHF. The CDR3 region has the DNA TGTGCCAGCCTTCGGGGAGGTGGTTCACCCCTCCACTTT.

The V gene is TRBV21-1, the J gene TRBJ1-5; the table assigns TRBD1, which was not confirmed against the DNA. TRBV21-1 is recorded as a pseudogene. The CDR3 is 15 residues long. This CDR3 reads CASSKTGQGNQPQHF. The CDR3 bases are TGTGCCAGCAGCAAAACTGGACAGGGCAATCAGCCCCAGCATTTT.